These 25 T cell receptor beta chains were sequenced from one sample in a study of B cell selection in AIRE deficiency (dated by TCRdb to between 2018 and 2021). Library method: the immunoSEQ multiplex PCR assay. TCRdb's version of the immuneACCESS table is confined to in-frame rearrangements and falls short of the full clone set. An unresolved V gene accounts for under half of the shortfall where checked; the remainder is of unknown origin. The sample table lists roughly 24,000 clones, about 96% of them with a count of one. The top ten clones comprise around 0.17% of the sample. CD4+CD127+ cells were sorted as the conventional CD4 T cell population. The sample taken for sequencing was CD4+CD127+ conventional T cells sorted from PBMCs. Receptors were obtained from a human donor in good health.

V gene TRBV6-1 combines with J gene TRBJ1-2; D is undetermined. Germline V gene lookup returns CDR1 MNHNS and CDR2 SASEGT. Trimming took off 0 bases at V and 4 bases at J, with 6 bases between the two ends. This CDR3 has 13 amino acids. This CDR3 reads CASSEAGSYGYTF. Here the CDR3 DNA reads TGTGCCAGCAGTGAAGCGGGCAGCTATGGCTACACCTTC.

The chain combines TRBV9 with TRBJ1-1; D not certain. This CDR3 is 14 amino acids long. CDR1 is SGDLS and CDR2 is YYNGEE in the germline V gene. Trimming pared 3 bases from V and 4 bases from J, leaving 13 bases between. This CDR3 is CASSGRITFTEAFF. The CDR3, as DNA: TGTGCCAGCAGCGGGCGGATAACCTTCACTGAAGCTTTCTTT.

The chain combines TRBV6-5 with TRBJ1-2; a possible D gene is TRBD1 (6 bases). Germline lookup yields CDR1 MNHEY and CDR2 SVGAGI. V lost 5 bases and J lost 6, with 16 bases in between. The CDR3 covers 14 residues. CDR3 residues: CASSPWAGDDGYTF. CDR3 DNA sequence: TGTGCCAGCAGTCCCTGGGCAGGGGATGATGGCTACACCTTC.

The J gene is TRBJ2-3, the V gene TRBV12-5; 8 positions agree with TRBD2. Germline V CDR1 and CDR2: LGHNT, FRNRAP. Trimming took 0 bases from V and 2 from J; bases not matched to a gene: 4. The CDR3 consists of 16 residues. In DNA form, the CDR3 reads TGTGCTAGTGGTTTGGTTACTAGCGGATACACAGATACGCAGTATTTT. Its translation is CASGLVTSGYTDTQYF.

This clone is a singleton in its sample. The chain joins TRBV27 to TRBJ1-6, with 9 bases fitting TRBD1. V was pared by 3 bases and J by 5 bases, with 11 bases of the junction left unmatched. Germline CDR1 MNHEY, CDR2 SMNVEV (reference sequence). The CDR3 is made up of 18 amino acids. CDR3 in DNA: TGTGCCAGCAGTTTTTCCCGGGACAGGGAAGATCATAATTCACCCCTCCACTTT. Translating gives CASSFSRDREDHNSPLHF.

This sequence joins TRBV28 and TRBJ1-2, with D hard to call. The germline gives CDR1 MDHEN, CDR2 SYDVKM. The V end was cut by 0 bases, the J end by 4 bases, with 9 bases between. The CDR3 has 14 residues. This CDR3 is CASSLWGPTYGYTF. In DNA, the CDR3 is TGTGCCAGCAGTTTATGGGGCCCGACCTATGGCTACACCTTC.

The rearrangement links TRBV7-9 to TRBJ2-2, with TRBD2 matching over 7 bases. The CDR3 extends over 17 amino acids. The V gene end was trimmed by 5 bases and the J gene end by 0 bases; junction bases not matched to a gene: 9. Looked up from germline, CDR1 is SEHNR and CDR2 is FQNEAQ (reference sequence). The CDR3 reads CASSRPFGGTNTGELFF. The CDR3 DNA reads TGTGCCAGCAGCCGACCCTTCGGGGGGACGAACACCGGGGAGCTGTTTTTT. The full variable domain, with the rest looked up from reference TRBV7-9 and TRBJ2-2, is DTGVSQNPRHKITKRGQNVTFRCDPISEHNRLYWYRQTLGQGPEFLTYFQNEAQLEKSRLLSDRFSAERPKGSFSTLEIQRTEQGDSAMYLCASSRPFGGTNTGELFFGEGSRLTVL.

The chain links TRBV7-6 to TRBJ1-4; D gene unclear. The ends were cut back, 6 bases at V and 4 bases at J, with 12 bases in the middle. Germline-derived CDR1 and CDR2 are SGHVS and FNYEAQ. The CDR3 extends over 14 amino acids. The CDR3 nucleotides are TGTGCCAGCAGTCCGACGAGGAATAATGAAAAACTGTTTTTT. The encoded protein is CASSPTRNNEKLFF.

V is TRBV15 and J is TRBJ1-2; D is uncertain. Germline CDR1 and CDR2: LNHNV and YYDKDF (reference sequence). The CDR3 is 14 residues long. Trimming removed 0 bases from V and 3 bases from J, with 8 bases in between. CDR3 protein: CATSRDNVYYGYTF. In DNA, the CDR3 is TGTGCCACCAGCAGAGACAACGTGTACTATGGCTACACCTTC.

The rearrangement uses TRBV11-2 and TRBJ1-4; no clear D. This CDR3 region has 13 residues. Germline values: CDR1 SGHAT, CDR2 FQNNGV. V was trimmed by 5 bases and J by 5 bases, leaving 9 bases between them. DNA for the CDR3: TGTGCCAGCAGCCCCGGTAGGAATGAAAAACTGTTTTTT. Encoded protein: CASSPGRNEKLFF.

The chain joins TRBV14 to TRBJ1-2; the D is unclear. The CDR3 spans 16 residues. V lost 1 base and J 0 bases, leaving 12 bases between the germline ends. Per germline, CDR1 SGHDN and CDR2 FVKESK. CDR3 DNA: TGTGCCAGCAGCCAAGTTTCCCAGTCAGCTAACTATGGCTACACCTTC. This encodes CASSQVSQSANYGYTF.

This clone was seen once. V is TRBV7-6 and J is TRBJ1-3, with D uncertain. V was pared by 5 bases and J by 0 bases, with 14 bases between. Germline loops: CDR1 SGHVS, CDR2 FNYEAQ. This CDR3 has 16 amino acids. The CDR3 DNA reads TGTGCCAGCAGCCCCGCGAGCAGGATCTCTGGAAACACCATATATTTT. Encoded protein: CASSPASRISGNTIYF.

In its sample, this clone was seen once. V is TRBV6-5 and J is TRBJ1-4; D is uncertain. Trimming took off 0 bases at V and 7 bases at J, with 12 bases between the two ends. Germline V CDR1 and CDR2: MNHEY, SVGAGI. The CDR3 is 15 amino acids. CDR3 DNA sequence: TGTGCCAGCAGTTACTCCCTGGCAGGCGCTGAAAAACTGTTTTTT. This codes for CASSYSLAGAEKLFF.

This clone is a singleton in its sample. This rearrangement joins TRBV5-1 to TRBJ2-2, with D possibly matching TRBD2 (5 bases). This CDR3 region has 15 residues. V was pared by 1 base and J by 6 bases, with 13 bases between. Germline V gene sequence: CDR1 SGHRS, CDR2 YFSETQ. The CDR3 DNA sequence: TGCGCCAGCAGCTTGTCCACCGGGGATCCCGGGGAGCTGTTTTTT. This sequence encodes CASSLSTGDPGELFF.

The gene calls are TRBV28 and TRBJ2-5, with D hard to call. From germline, CDR1 is MDHEN and CDR2 SYDVKM. V was trimmed by 4 bases and J by 5 bases, leaving 8 bases between them. This CDR3 region has 12 residues. As DNA, the CDR3 is TGTGCCAGCAGTTCAGCAAGGGAGACCCAGTACTTC. It codes for CASSSARETQYF.

The chain couples TRBV7-6 to TRBJ2-3; tentatively, D is TRBD1 (5 bases). CDR1 SGHVS and CDR2 FNYEAQ come from the germline V gene. There are 15 residues in the CDR3. Trimming cost V 4 bases and J 6 bases, with 17 bases left between them. CDR3 nucleotides: TGTGCCAGCAGCTCAGTCGTCACACCAGGGGATACGCAGTATTTT. Translated: CASSSVVTPGDTQYF.

The V and J genes are TRBV19 and TRBJ2-1; the D gene is possibly TRBD2 (5 bases). The V end lost 5 bases, the J end lost 7 bases, and 6 bases lay between the germline ends. The CDR3 covers 11 residues. Germline V lookup: CDR1 LNHDA, CDR2 SQIVND (reference sequence). This CDR3 reads CASSWENEQFF. For the CDR3, the DNA is TGTGCCAGTAGTTGGGAGAATGAGCAGTTCTTC.

In nucleotides, the CDR3 is TGTGCCAGCAGTTTCTTTACAGGGACGGAGCAGTTCTTC. Translated: CASSFFTGTEQFF. The chain carries TRBV6-6 and TRBJ2-1, with D possibly matching TRBD1 (6 bases). The CDR3 totals 13 residues. Trimming took off 4 bases at V and 10 bases at J, with 14 bases between the two ends. Germline V gene lookup returns CDR1 MNHNY and CDR2 SVGAGI (reference sequence).

This clone has just one count. V gene TRBV10-3 combines with J gene TRBJ2-1, with 13 bases fitting TRBD2. Germline V gene lookup returns CDR1 ENHRY and CDR2 SYGVKD. The CDR3 totals 17 residues. The ends lost 3 bases at V and 5 bases at J; junction bases unmatched: 7. CDR3 region: CAISDLGLAGANNEQFF. The DNA for the CDR3 is TGTGCCATCAGTGACCTCGGACTAGCGGGGGCTAACAATGAGCAGTTCTTC.

Here the CDR3 reads CASSYMGVGTEAFF. The DNA of the CDR3 is TGTGCCAGCAGTTACATGGGAGTAGGCACTGAAGCTTTCTTT. This chain uses TRBV6-5 with TRBJ1-1; D is unclear. CDR1 and CDR2 from the germline V gene are MNHEY and SVGAGI. The CDR3 runs to 14 residues. Between the trimmed V and J ends, which lost 2 bases and 4 bases, there was a span of 11 bases.

The chain has TRBV30 and TRBJ1-1; D is unresolved. Germline CDR1 is GTSNPN and CDR2 is SVGIG (reference sequence). V was pared by 3 bases and J by 1 base, with 9 bases between. The CDR3 has 13 residues. CDR3 coding DNA: TGTGCCTGGAGAACCGGTCCGAACACTGAAGCTTTCTTT. This encodes CAWRTGPNTEAFF.

J is TRBJ2-3 and V is TRBV6-4; maybe TRBD2 (5 bases). The CDR3 runs 13 residues. Trimming cost V 3 bases and J 6 bases, with 10 bases left between them. The germline V gene has CDR1 MRHNA and CDR2 SNTAGT. The CDR3 sequence is CASSDSSQDTQYF. The CDR3 DNA follows: TGTGCCAGCAGTGATTCTAGCCAGGATACGCAGTATTTT.

The chain employs TRBV4-3 and TRBJ1-2; the D is unclear. CDR1 LGHNA and CDR2 YSLEER come from the germline V gene. CDR3 length: 12 residues. Trimming took off 5 bases at V and 7 bases at J, with 11 bases between the two ends. The CDR3 DNA is TGCGCCAGCAGCGGTACGGGAAGTGGCTACACCTTC. As protein: CASSGTGSGYTF.

This clone was found a few times. The chain links TRBV27 to TRBJ2-3; 7 bases map to TRBD2. V trimming: 5 bases; J trimming: 4 bases; junction bases outside the gene matches: 9. The CDR3 length is 15 residues. From germline, CDR1 is MNHEY and CDR2 SMNVEV (reference sequence). The CDR3 DNA reads as TGTGCCAGCAGTCTGGAGTGGGGGGGGGCAGATACGCAGTATTTT. It specifies CASSLEWGGADTQYF.

This clone came up once. The rearrangement joins TRBV6-1 to TRBJ2-4; D is uncertain. CDR3 length: 15 amino acids. V was pared by 2 bases and J by 1 base, with 9 bases between. In germline, CDR1 is MNHNS, CDR2 SASEGT. The CDR3 nucleotides read TGTGCCAGCAGTGAAACCGGGTGGGCCAAAAACATTCAGTACTTC. This encodes CASSETGWAKNIQYF.